One sample yielded the 13 T cell receptor beta chains listed below, sequenced in a study of T cells in women clearing cervical HPV infection. The data were produced by immunoSEQ multiplex PCR, yet TCRdb's version contains in-frame clones alone and is incomplete. The sample data list 30,000 to 45,000 clones. Sequenced material: blood buffy coat. Source of these receptors: a woman aged 18-70 years with a cervical HPV16 infection that either progressed to CIN3+ or cleared (not recorded which).

A remark on this clone: The read comes to an end 3 residues before the CDR3 does, leaving the germline J gene to fill in the end. V gene TRBV20-1 combines with J gene TRBJ2-5; 9 bases are a match to TRBD2. Trimming took 3 bases from V and 1 from J; bases not matched to a gene: 3. Germline loops: CDR1 DFQATT, CDR2 SNEGSKA (reference sequence). The CDR3 has 14 residues. The CDR3 sequence is CSARAGGAQETQYF. The DNA read from the CDR3 is TGCAGTGCTAGGGCGGGGGGGGCCCAAGAGACC.

Details on this clone: The read finishes 3 residues shy of the CDR3 end, and the germline J gene is used to complete it. The chain carries TRBV28 and TRBJ2-7; 7 positions agree with TRBD1. The CDR3 has 15 residues. Germline trimming cut 4 bases from V and 2 bases from J; bases unmatched to any gene: 8. The germline V gene encodes CDR1 MDHEN and CDR2 SYDVKM. The CDR3 bases that were read are TGTGCCAGCAGTTCGCGACAGGGCTACACCTACGAG. It yields the protein CASSSRQGYTYE. In full, the CDR3 is CASSSRQGYTYEQYF.

Concerning this clone itself: The read terminates 3 residues before the CDR3 end, so the remaining end is supplied by the germline J gene. This chain connects TRBV19 to TRBJ1-1; no definite D call. The V end was cut by 4 bases, the J end by 5 bases, with 14 bases between. The CDR3 covers 14 residues. Germline CDR1 reads LNHDA; CDR2 reads SQIVND (reference sequence). Incomplete CDR3 DNA: TGTGCCAGTAGTACATTGGCAGGTAGGACTGAA. Translation gives CASSTLAGRTE. The whole CDR3 sequence is CASSTLAGRTEAFF.

About this clone itself: The read ends 3 residues before the CDR3 terminus; that terminus is restored from the germline J gene. The V call is TRBV20-1, the J call TRBJ2-5; 12 bases line up with TRBD2. V was clipped by 6 bases and J by 2 bases; unmatched bases: 16. Per the germline V gene, CDR1 is DFQATT and CDR2 is SNEGSKA (reference sequence). This CDR3 spans 18 amino acids. The covered CDR3 bases are TGCAGTGCCCTGTTGACTAGCGGGGGTGGTTGGGAACAAGAGACC. Protein sequence: CSALLTSGGGWEQET. The whole CDR3 is CSALLTSGGGWEQETQYF.

To note about this clone: The missing CDR3 end, 3 residues past where the read stops, is filled in from the germline J gene. This chain joins TRBV18 and TRBJ1-6, with 8 bases fitting TRBD1. This CDR3 comprises 15 residues. V lost 3 bases to trimming and J lost 5 bases; unmatched junction nucleotides: 3. The germline CDR1 and CDR2 sequences are KGHSH and LQKENI. CDR3: CASSPWTGNNSPLHF. The DNA read from the CDR3 is TGTGCCAGCTCACCTTGGACAGGGAATAATTCACCC.

Turning to this clone: The read terminates 3 residues before the CDR3 end, so the remaining end is supplied by the germline J gene. The J gene is TRBJ2-1, the V gene TRBV5-1; 12 bases are shared with TRBD1. The CDR3 totals 16 residues. The junction had 13 bases not matched to a gene; V was cut back by 7 bases and J by 8 bases. Germline V CDR1 and CDR2: SGHRS, YFSETQ. CDR3: CASAWRDRGRVHEQFF. CDR3 DNA (partial): TGCGCCAGCGCGTGGCGGGACAGGGGGCGCGTGCATGAG.

As to this clone: The CDR3 end lies 3 residues beyond the end of the read and is filled in from the germline J gene. The chain joins TRBV12-3 or TRBV12-4 to TRBJ2-7, with D possibly being TRBD1 (5 bases). Trimming pared 2 bases from V and 5 bases from J, leaving 19 bases between. The CDR3 sequence is 16 residues long. The CDR3 DNA, read in part, is TGTGCCAGCAGTTTAACAACCGTAACAGGTGGCCACGAG. The encoded protein is CASSLTTVTGGHE. The full CDR3 is CASSLTTVTGGHEQYF.

Remarks on this clone: The read finishes 3 residues shy of the CDR3 end, and the germline J gene is used to complete it. The chain carries TRBV5-4 and TRBJ2-6, with D perhaps TRBD1 (6 bases). Trimming took off 4 bases at V and 2 bases at J, with 13 bases between the two ends. This CDR3 region has 16 residues. Looked up from germline, CDR1 is SGHNT and CDR2 is YYREEE (reference sequence). The CDR3 DNA, read in part, is TGTGCCAGCAGCAAGACCGCAGGGGCTGGGGCCAACGTC. It encodes CASSKTAGAGANV. The whole CDR3 protein reads CASSKTAGAGANVLTF.

About this clone itself: The sequence runs out 3 residues before the end of the CDR3; the remainder is reconstructed from the germline J gene. This sequence joins TRBV11-3 and TRBJ2-1; D unresolved. The germline gives CDR1 SGHNT, CDR2 YENEEA. The CDR3 loop spans 12 amino acids. V dropped 4 bases and J dropped 9 bases, with 10 bases sitting between them. The CDR3 loop reads CASSSAVGEQFF. Partial CDR3 DNA: TGTGCCAGCAGCTCCGCCGTCGGTGAG.

On this clone: The CDR3 end is not reached by the read, which stops 3 residues before it; the germline J gene fills it in. The chain links TRBV20-1 to TRBJ2-6, with no clear D. This CDR3 region has 15 residues. Germline CDR1 and CDR2: DFQATT and SNEGSKA (reference sequence). Trimming took off 1 base at V and 1 base at J, with 8 bases between the two ends. This CDR3 reads CSARGTPSGANVLTF. The sequenced part of the CDR3 DNA is TGCAGTGCTAGAGGTACACCTTCTGGGGCCAACGTC.

Details on this clone: The read finishes 3 residues shy of the CDR3 end, and the germline J gene is used to complete it. This chain links TRBV30 with TRBJ2-3; D perhaps matches TRBD2 (6 bases). V dropped 4 bases and J dropped 8 bases, with 16 bases sitting between them. Germline lookup yields CDR1 GTSNPN and CDR2 SVGIG (reference sequence). CDR3 length: 13 amino acids. The chain's CDR3 is CAWIPGAGATQYF. The CDR3 bases that were read are TGTGCCTGGATCCCGGGAGCTGGGGCTACG. The entire variable domain, with the rest obtained from reference TRBV30 and TRBJ2-3, is as follows: SQTIHQWPATLVQPVGSPLSLECTVEGTSNPNLYWYRQAAGRGLQLLFYSVGIGQISSEVPQNLSASRPQDRQFILSSKKLLLSDSGFYLCAWIPGAGATQYFGPGTRLTVL.

About this clone: The observed sequence ends 3 residues before the CDR3 terminus, with the missing tail filled in from the germline J gene. V is TRBV6-2 or TRBV6-3 and J is TRBJ2-2; no clear D gene. The CDR3 is made up of 15 amino acids. Trimming pared 4 bases from V and 3 bases from J, leaving 12 bases between. Germline CDR1 reads MNHEY; CDR2 reads SVGEGT. The part of the CDR3 DNA that was read is TGTGCCAGCAGTTCCTCTGGGCTTTACACCGGGGAG. This translates into CASSSSGLYTGE. The CDR3 in its entirety is CASSSSGLYTGELFF.

With respect to this clone: The read comes to an end 3 residues before the CDR3 does, leaving the germline J gene to fill in the end. The chain recombines TRBV18 with TRBJ1-4, with unresolved D. This CDR3 has 15 residues. Germline CDR1 is KGHSH and CDR2 is LQKENI. V shed 6 bases and J shed 0 bases, with 11 bases lying between them. CDR3 protein: CASSLNTPTNEKLFF. CDR3 bases read: TGTGCCAGCTCCCTCAACACCCCAACTAATGAAAAA.